This TCR beta chain appears in the sequencing data of a study of cytomegalovirus exposure and HLA in healthy donors. Study-wide results and caveats: The authors later linked a missense DCLRE1C variant to TCR beta V- and J-gene trimming.

The CDR3 sequence is 15 residues long. CDR1 is SGHNT and CDR2 is YYREEE in the germline V gene (reference sequence). The trim removed 4 bases at V and 5 bases at J, leaving 7 bases unmatched. This clone was recorded a few times. Its antigen is not known. PCR primers comprised 60 Vbeta and 13 Jbeta primers. The table came from immunoSEQ multiplex PCR; TCRdb's copy has only in-frame clones and leaves some out. This sample has about 100,000 clones, with approximately 85% found just once. This receptor was identified in a man aged 35-49 years in good health and CMV-seropositive. The chain combines TRBV5-4 with TRBJ2-2; 8 nucleotides align to TRBD2. The specimen sequenced was PBMCs. The CDR3 is CASSPAGDRTGELFF. The CDR3 DNA sequence: TGTGCCAGCAGCCCAGCGGGAGATAGGACCGGGGAGCTGTTTTTT.